These 29 T cell receptor beta chains originate from one sample sequenced in a study of cytomegalovirus exposure and HLA in healthy donors. With 60 Vbeta and 13 Jbeta primers, the PCR was carried out. Assay used: immunoSEQ multiplex PCR; TCRdb lists only in-frame clones, some missing. The sample yields 55,000 to 70,000 clones, approximately 60% seen once. Material: PBMCs. Receptors originate from a woman aged 45-65 years in good health and CMV-seronegative.

In this sample, this clone turned up a few times. At one of its ends the junction is not consistent with the germline gene, which may arise from a read error. Here the CDR3 reads CASSQAGVGYNEQFF. The DNA for the CDR3 is TGTGCTAGCAGCCAAGCGGGAGTTGGGTACAATGAGCAGTTCTTC. The chain carries TRBV7-7 and TRBJ2-1; 8 bases are shared with TRBD2. Germline CDR1 SSHAT, CDR2 FNYEAQ (reference sequence). This CDR3 contains 15 residues.

The chain is built from TRBV9 and TRBJ2-2; the D gene is possibly TRBD2 (5 bases). V was shortened by 0 bases and J by 7 bases, with 10 bases between the two germline ends. The CDR3 is 14 amino acids. Germline assignment: CDR1 SGDLS and CDR2 YYNGEE. The CDR3 DNA reads TGTGCCAGCAGCGTAGCTGCGGGTGGCGGGGAGCTGTTTTTT. Translated: CASSVAAGGGELFF.

Only a few counts were recorded for this clone. The chain has TRBV7-8 and TRBJ1-5; D is possibly TRBD1 (5 bases). Trimming cost V 1 base and J 0 bases, with 10 bases left between them. This CDR3 comprises 16 residues. CDR1 is SGHVS, CDR2 FQNEAQ, per germline. This CDR3 reads CASSLEGWVSNQPQHF. The CDR3 region has the DNA TGTGCCAGCAGCTTAGAGGGGTGGGTTAGCAATCAGCCCCAGCATTTT.

The table lists this clone with a few counts. The chain uses TRBV4-1 and TRBJ1-1, with a possible D match to TRBD1 (6 bases). The CDR3 loop spans 14 amino acids. CDR1 and CDR2 from the germline V gene are MGHRA and YSYEKL. V was pared by 5 bases and J by 4 bases, with 14 bases between. CDR3 residues: CASSTRQAGTEAFF. In DNA form, the CDR3 reads TGCGCCAGCAGCACAAGACAGGCGGGCACTGAAGCTTTCTTT.

The rearrangement uses TRBV27 and TRBJ2-5; unclear D gene. This CDR3 contains 14 residues. Germline loops: CDR1 MNHEY, CDR2 SMNVEV (reference sequence). V lost 5 bases and J lost 3, with 13 bases in between. CDR3 loop: CASSEASSEETQYF. The DNA of the CDR3 is TGTGCCAGCAGTGAAGCGTCATCGGAAGAGACCCAGTACTTC.

The CDR3 loop reads CASSLGRVNVLTF. The CDR3 DNA follows: TGTGCCAGCAGCTTAGGCAGGGTTAACGTCCTGACTTTC. The chain is built from TRBV7-2 and TRBJ2-6, with TRBD1 as a possible D gene (5 bases). In germline, CDR1 is SGHTA, CDR2 FQGNSA. The CDR3 loop spans 13 amino acids. Trimming pared 1 base from V and 10 bases from J, leaving 8 bases between.

V is TRBV5-1 and J is TRBJ2-1; the match to TRBD2 covers 8 bases. Germline V gene lookup returns CDR1 SGHRS and CDR2 YFSETQ. Trimming took 0 bases from V and 2 from J; bases not matched to a gene: 7. The CDR3 spans 17 residues. In nucleotides, the CDR3 is TGCGCCAGCAGCTTGGAGTCGGTAGCGGGAACCTACAATGAGCAGTTCTTC. Amino acid sequence: CASSLESVAGTYNEQFF.

As DNA, the CDR3 is TGCGCCAGCAGCCAAGAACCTAGCGGAACAAATCCCTACAATGAGCAGTTCTTC. This codes for CASSQEPSGTNPYNEQFF. This sequence joins TRBV4-3 and TRBJ2-1; 7 nucleotides align to TRBD2. Germline loops: CDR1 LGHNA, CDR2 YSLEER. The CDR3 loop spans 18 amino acids. J gave up 2 bases and V 0 bases, and 10 bases lay outside the gene matches.

This clone came up a few times. V gene TRBV9 combines with J gene TRBJ2-7, with D tentatively TRBD1 (6 bases). This CDR3 has 13 residues. CDR1 and CDR2 from the germline V gene are SGDLS and YYNGEE. V dropped 3 bases and J dropped 1 base, with 8 bases sitting between them. The CDR3 sequence: CASSATGSYEQYF. CDR3 nucleotide sequence: TGTGCCAGCAGCGCCACAGGGTCCTACGAGCAGTACTTC.

In the case of this clone: This same CDR3 is encoded by further DNA sequences in the sample. The chain has TRBV30 and TRBJ2-2; the D is unclear. In germline, CDR1 is GTSNPN, CDR2 SVGIG (reference sequence). Deletions cut 2 bases from V and 4 bases from J, with 14 bases between. This CDR3 contains 15 residues. The CDR3 DNA reads as TGTGCCTGGAGTAATAGGCCCGGGTTCACCGGGGAGCTGTTTTTT. Its protein product is CAWSNRPGFTGELFF.

This chain joins TRBV7-8 and TRBJ2-3, with 11 bases that match TRBD2. The CDR3 loop spans 17 amino acids. The J segment lost 5 bases and the V segment lost 5 bases, leaving 12 bases of the junction unmatched. The germline V gene has CDR1 SGHVS and CDR2 FQNEAQ. CDR3: CASSPTSGSAAVDTQYF. CDR3 in DNA: TGTGCCAGCAGCCCTACTAGCGGGAGTGCGGCAGTAGATACGCAGTATTTT.

This chain joins TRBV7-8 and TRBJ2-7; maybe TRBD1 (6 bases). In germline, CDR1 is SGHVS, CDR2 FQNEAQ. With 5 bases removed from V and 0 bases from J, the gap between germline ends came to 14 bases. The CDR3 has 15 amino acids. CDR3 bases: TGTGCCAGCAGCCCACACCAGGGGCCCTCCTACGAGCAGTACTTC. Protein sequence: CASSPHQGPSYEQYF. The full variable domain, completed using reference TRBV7-8 and TRBJ2-7, is GAGVSQSPRYKVAKRGQDVALRCDPISGHVSLFWYQQALGQGPEFLTYFQNEAQLDKSGLPSDRFFAERPEGSVSTLKIQRTQQEDSAVYLCASSPHQGPSYEQYFGPGTRLTVT.

CDR3 in amino acids: CASTRPGLAGNEQFF. CDR3 DNA: TGTGCCAGCACCCGACCGGGACTAGCGGGTAATGAGCAGTTCTTC. The gene calls are TRBV7-9 and TRBJ2-1, with 12 bases that match TRBD2. CDR1 and CDR2 (germline): SEHNR, FQNEAQ (reference sequence). This CDR3 has 15 amino acids. J gave up 7 bases and V 7 bases, and 8 bases lay outside the gene matches.

The CDR3 reads CASSQDGGEKLFF. CDR3 nucleotides: TGCGCCAGCAGCCAAGACGGAGGGGAAAAACTGTTTTTT. This chain connects TRBV4-3 to TRBJ1-4; D is unresolved. The germline V gene has CDR1 LGHNA and CDR2 YSLEER. The CDR3 runs to 13 residues. The V and J ends lost 0 bases and 8 bases respectively, with 7 bases between them.

V is TRBV14 and J is TRBJ1-4; 8 nucleotides align to TRBD1. The CDR3 has 17 amino acids. Per germline, CDR1 SGHDN and CDR2 FVKESK. V lost 0 bases to trimming and J lost 8 bases; unmatched junction nucleotides: 11. CDR3 residues: CASSQDQQGARDEKLFF. DNA for the CDR3: TGTGCCAGCAGCCAAGATCAGCAGGGGGCGCGTGACGAAAAACTGTTTTTT.

The table lists this clone with a few counts. This sequence joins TRBV7-2 and TRBJ2-7, with D possibly being TRBD1 (6 bases). The length of the CDR3 is 14 residues. Trimming took 4 bases from V and 1 from J, leaving 11 bases between them. Per germline, CDR1 SGHTA and CDR2 FQGNSA. The CDR3 DNA is TGTGCCAGCAGCTCCAACAGGGTTTCCTACGAGCAGTACTTC. It specifies CASSSNRVSYEQYF. The variable domain in full, completed from reference TRBV7-2 and TRBJ2-7, reads GAGVSQSPSNKVTEKGKDVELRCDPISGHTALYWYRQSLGQGLEFLIYFQGNSAPDKSGLPSDRFSAERTGGSVSTLTIQRTQQEDSAVYLCASSSNRVSYEQYFGPGTRLTVT.

J is TRBJ1-2 and V is TRBV4-3; D gene unclear. Germline V gene lookup returns CDR1 LGHNA and CDR2 YSLEER. This CDR3 spans 14 amino acids. Deletions cut 1 base from V and 2 bases from J, with 8 bases between. The DNA of the CDR3 is TGCGCCAGCAGCCAAGCAGGAGGGAACTATGGCTACACCTTC. This encodes CASSQAGGNYGYTF.

This clone was seen a few times. The rearrangement uses TRBV5-6 and TRBJ1-1; tentative D call: TRBD1 (5 bases). The ends were cut back, 5 bases at V and 5 bases at J, with 19 bases in the middle. The CDR3 has 15 residues. Germline CDR1 is SGHDT and CDR2 is YYEEEE. CDR3 protein: CASRPQVGGSTEAFF. The DNA of the CDR3 is TGTGCCAGCAGACCCCAGGTCGGGGGTTCGACTGAAGCTTTCTTT.

This clone was counted a few times. The DNA of the CDR3 is TGTGCCAGCAGCTCCGGGACAGGGGTCGACTATGGCTACACCTTC. It encodes CASSSGTGVDYGYTF. The chain couples TRBV7-9 to TRBJ1-2; 10 bases agree with TRBD1. The junction had 5 bases not matched to a gene; V was cut back by 4 bases and J by 3 bases. The CDR3 totals 15 residues. CDR1 and CDR2 from the germline V gene are SEHNR and FQNEAQ (reference sequence).

The V gene is TRBV19, the J gene TRBJ2-3, with TRBD1 matching over 8 bases. The trim removed 6 bases at V and 10 bases at J, leaving 9 bases unmatched. Germline values: CDR1 LNHDA, CDR2 SQIVND (reference sequence). The CDR3 loop spans 13 amino acids. The CDR3 sequence: CASSPQGQGPQYF. CDR3 in DNA: TGTGCCAGTAGCCCTCAAGGACAGGGACCGCAGTATTTT.

This sequence joins TRBV10-2 and TRBJ1-4; possibly TRBD1 for D (6 bases). There are 15 residues in the CDR3. From germline, CDR1 is WSHSY and CDR2 SAAADI. The V end lost 6 bases, the J end lost 3 bases, and 14 bases lay between the germline ends. DNA for the CDR3: TGCGCCAGCAGCAGGGGTGAGAGCCCTAATGAAAAACTGTTTTTT. As protein: CASSRGESPNEKLFF.

The chain has TRBV6-6 and TRBJ2-3; 8 bases map to TRBD1. Germline V CDR1 and CDR2: MNHNY, SVGAGI (reference sequence). The J segment lost 5 bases and the V segment lost 11 bases, leaving 9 bases of the junction unmatched. The CDR3 loop spans 13 amino acids. CDR3 bases: TGTGCCGTGCGACAGGGGTGGGAAGATACGCAGTATTTT. It is translated as CAVRQGWEDTQYF.

J is TRBJ1-1 and V is TRBV6-5, with D maybe TRBD1 (5 bases). Deletions cut 4 bases from V and 2 bases from J, with 14 bases between. The CDR3 has 15 residues. Germline loops: CDR1 MNHEY, CDR2 SVGAGI. CDR3 sequence reads: CASSFGTGVNTEAFF. The CDR3, as DNA: TGTGCCAGCAGTTTTGGGACGGGGGTAAACACTGAAGCTTTCTTT.

The rearrangement links TRBV10-3 to TRBJ2-5; D possibly corresponds to TRBD2 (6 bases). This CDR3 has 14 amino acids. V shed 9 bases and J shed 2 bases, with 16 bases lying between them. Germline CDR1 ENHRY, CDR2 SYGVKD. Written as DNA, the CDR3 is TGTGCCATACGCGTGGGAGGTGGGCAAGAGACCCAGTACTTC. Translating it yields CAIRVGGGQETQYF.

The chain is built from TRBV6-5 and TRBJ2-7; 12 nucleotides line up with TRBD2. CDR1 is MNHEY and CDR2 is SVGAGI in the germline V gene. V shed 6 bases and J 1 base; nucleotides not matched to a gene: 4. The CDR3 sequence is 15 residues long. The CDR3 DNA is TGTGCCAGCAGATCACTAGCGGGGGGATCCTACGAGCAGTACTTC. The encoded protein is CASRSLAGGSYEQYF.

The chain couples TRBV5-6 to TRBJ2-7; 7 positions agree with TRBD1. This CDR3 has 14 amino acids. With 3 bases clipped from V and 2 bases from J, the junction kept 5 bases outside the gene matches. CDR1 is SGHDT, CDR2 YYEEEE, per germline. The CDR3 bases are TGTGCCAGCAGCTCGCGGCAGGGGGCCTACGAGCAGTACTTC. Its translation: CASSSRQGAYEQYF.

The rearrangement uses TRBV28 and TRBJ1-1; D not certain. Germline CDR1 reads MDHEN; CDR2 reads SYDVKM. Trimming shortened V by 4 bases and J by 4 bases, and 4 bases separated the two germline ends. This CDR3 has 11 amino acids. In DNA form, the CDR3 reads TGTGCCAGCAGTTCCAGCACTGAAGCTTTCTTT. Its translation is CASSSSTEAFF.

The table lists this clone with a few counts. V gene TRBV18 combines with J gene TRBJ2-5, with 10 nucleotides matching TRBD2. J was trimmed by 5 bases and V by 4 bases; bases with no gene match: 7. Germline CDR1 KGHSH, CDR2 LQKENI. The CDR3 sequence is 15 residues long. The CDR3 nucleotides read TGTGCCAGCTCACGCGGGCTAGCGGGAGCTGAGACCCAGTACTTC. As protein: CASSRGLAGAETQYF.

This clone was detected a few times. This sequence joins TRBV5-1 and TRBJ2-3, with TRBD2 matching over 12 bases. CDR3 length equals 17 residues. The junction had 7 bases not matched to a gene; V was cut back by 0 bases and J by 5 bases. CDR1 is SGHRS and CDR2 is YFSETQ in the germline V gene. The CDR3 DNA follows: TGCGCCAGCAGCTTGGGAAAACTAGCGGGAGGATTAGATACGCAGTATTTT. Translated, it gives CASSLGKLAGGLDTQYF.